The 7 T cell receptor beta chains in this list originate from one sample, sequenced in a study of shared clonotypes between healthy human individuals. Produced via immunoSEQ multiplex PCR; TCRdb's table is partial and in-frame only. The sample lists about half a million clones; roughly three quarters were seen once. The sequencing input was PBMCs. These receptors were obtained from a woman in her thirties or forties in good health. Some clones in this sample may be carry-over from other donors' samples.

In regard to this clone: This sample also contains other DNA sequences that code for the same CDR3. The V call is TRBV19, the J call TRBJ1-5; D not certain. Germline values: CDR1 LNHDA, CDR2 SQIVND (reference sequence). This CDR3 has 12 residues. The ends were cut back, 8 bases at V and 0 bases at J, with 5 bases in the middle. The CDR3 region is CASSYSNQPQHF. The CDR3 nucleotides are TGTGCCAGTTCCTATAGCAATCAGCCCCAGCATTTT.

The rearrangement links TRBV29-1 to TRBJ2-3; 7 positions agree with TRBD1. Trimming at V came to 6 bases and at J to 6 bases, leaving 12 bases not matched to a gene. This CDR3 contains 14 residues. In germline, CDR1 is SQVTM, CDR2 ANQGSEA. CDR3 coding DNA: TGCAGCGTGCGACAGGGCGGGTCTTGGGATACGCAGTATTTT. This translates into CSVRQGGSWDTQYF.

This clone appeared many times. The chain combines TRBV27 with TRBJ1-2; the D gene is possibly TRBD1 (6 bases). The V end was cut by 6 bases, the J end by 6 bases, with 17 bases between. This CDR3 spans 14 amino acids. Germline V lookup: CDR1 MNHEY, CDR2 SMNVEV (reference sequence). In DNA, the CDR3 is TGTGCCAGCAGCTCCGGGAGGGACAACGATGGCTACACCTTC. Translated: CASSSGRDNDGYTF.

The rearrangement links TRBV18 to TRBJ2-7; 8 nucleotides line up with TRBD1. This CDR3 has 15 amino acids. The V gene end was trimmed by 6 bases and the J gene end by 0 bases; junction bases not matched to a gene: 7. Per the germline V gene, CDR1 is KGHSH and CDR2 is LQKENI. The CDR3, as DNA: TGTGCCAGCTCGGGCGGACAGGGCACCTCCTACGAGCAGTACTTC. This sequence encodes CASSGGQGTSYEQYF.

The CDR3 sequence is CASSQPGGTSGRAVYEQFF. Here the CDR3 DNA reads TGTGCCAGCAGCCAACCGGGGGGGACTAGCGGGAGGGCCGTGTATGAGCAGTTCTTC. This rearrangement joins TRBV7-8 to TRBJ2-1, with TRBD2 identical over 16 bases. Looked up from germline, CDR1 is SGHVS and CDR2 is FQNEAQ. V gave up 5 bases and J gave up 8 bases; unmatched junction bases: 15. This CDR3 comprises 19 residues.

The genes are TRBV2 and TRBJ2-2; D is possibly TRBD1 or TRBD2 (5 bases each). From germline, CDR1 is SNHLY and CDR2 FYNNEI. The CDR3 is made up of 13 amino acids. V shed 8 bases and J shed 6 bases, with 13 bases lying between them. The CDR3: CASGDGLAGELFF. The CDR3 DNA follows: TGTGCCAGCGGGGACGGGTTGGCCGGGGAGCTGTTTTTT.

This chain links TRBV19 with TRBJ2-2; no firm D call. The CDR3 runs to 13 residues. CDR1 is LNHDA and CDR2 is SQIVND in the germline V gene (reference sequence). V dropped 7 bases and J dropped 6 bases, with 12 bases sitting between them. CDR3 bases: TGTGCCAGTACGGCCAGGTCGGCCGGGGAGCTGTTTTTT. Translation gives CASTARSAGELFF.